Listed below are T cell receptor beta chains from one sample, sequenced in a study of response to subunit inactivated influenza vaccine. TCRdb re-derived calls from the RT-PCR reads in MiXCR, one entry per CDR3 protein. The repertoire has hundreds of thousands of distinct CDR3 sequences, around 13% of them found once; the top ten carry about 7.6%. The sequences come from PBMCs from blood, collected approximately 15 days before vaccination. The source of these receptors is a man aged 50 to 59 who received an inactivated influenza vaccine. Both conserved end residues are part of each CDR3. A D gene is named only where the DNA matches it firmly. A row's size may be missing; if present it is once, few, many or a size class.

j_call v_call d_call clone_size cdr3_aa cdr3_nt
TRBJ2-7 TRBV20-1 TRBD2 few CSASTLAGGSYEQYF TGCAGTGCTAGTACTCTAGCGGGGGGATCCTACGAGCAGTACTTC
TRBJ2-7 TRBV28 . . CASSLYRENEQYF TGTGCCAGCAGTTTGTACAGGGAAAACGAGCAGTACTTC
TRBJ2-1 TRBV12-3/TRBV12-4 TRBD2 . CASSLTGTRGNEQFF TGTGCCAGCAGCTTAACCGGGACTAGGGGAAATGAGCAGTTCTTC
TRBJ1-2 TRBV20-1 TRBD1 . CSARRDREYGYTF TGCAGTGCTAGACGGGACAGGGAATATGGCTACACCTTC
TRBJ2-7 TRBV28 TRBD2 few CASRSMGLAGSYEQYF TGTGCCAGCAGGAGCATGGGACTAGCGGGCTCCTACGAGCAGTACTTC
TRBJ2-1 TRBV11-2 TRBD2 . CASSLVALAGGYNEQFF TGTGCCAGCAGCTTAGTCGCCCTAGCGGGAGGCTACAATGAGCAGTTCTTC
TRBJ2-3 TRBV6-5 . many CASSSVGGGDTQYF TGTGCCAGCAGTTCCGTGGGAGGGGGAGATACGCAGTATTTT
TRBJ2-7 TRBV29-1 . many CSVEGRSVYEQYF TGCAGCGTTGAAGGGAGATCGGTCTACGAGCAGTACTTC
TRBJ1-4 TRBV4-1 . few CASSQDWGRVGEKLFF TGCGCCAGCAGCCAAGATTGGGGCAGGGTGGGTGAAAAACTGTTTTTT
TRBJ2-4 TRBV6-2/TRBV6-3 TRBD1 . CASRPTGGSRAIQYF TGTGCCAGCAGACCTACAGGGGGCTCCCGGGCCATTCAGTACTTC
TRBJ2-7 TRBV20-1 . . CSASDSGASEQYF TGCAGTGCTAGTGACTCCGGCGCGTCCGAGCAGTACTTC
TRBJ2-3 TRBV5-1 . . CASSSLEVSTDTQYF TGCGCCAGCAGCTCCCTGGAGGTTAGCACAGATACGCAGTATTTT
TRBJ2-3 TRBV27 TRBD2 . CASNARGGNTDTQYF TGTGCCAGCAACGCGCGGGGGGGCAATACAGATACGCAGTATTTT
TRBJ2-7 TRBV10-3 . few CAISDPMAGQYF TGTGCCATCAGTGATCCCATGGCCGGGCAGTACTTC
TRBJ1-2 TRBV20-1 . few CSARGRGPVGYTF TGCAGTGCTAGGGGAAGGGGTCCGGTTGGCTACACCTTC
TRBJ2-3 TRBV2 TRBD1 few CASSESRQGAGTDTQYF TGTGCCAGCAGTGAATCCAGACAGGGGGCAGGGACAGATACGCAGTATTTT
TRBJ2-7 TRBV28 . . CASSTPQGGHYEQYF TGTGCCAGCAGTACCCCTCAGGGTGGGCACTACGAGCAGTACTTC
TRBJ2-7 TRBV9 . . CASSVDGRPYEQYF TGTGCCAGCAGCGTAGACGGACGACCCTACGAGCAGTACTTC
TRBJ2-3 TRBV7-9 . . CASSSPGGPLTDTQYF TGTGCCAGCAGCAGTCCCGGGGGGCCTTTGACAGATACGCAGTATTTT
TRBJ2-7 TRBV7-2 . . CASSPTRGTYEQYF TGTGCCAGCAGCCCAACCAGGGGAACCTACGAGCAGTACTTC
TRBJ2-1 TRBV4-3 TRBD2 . CASSQEPSGGHNEQFF TGCGCCAGCAGCCAAGAACCCAGCGGGGGGCACAATGAGCAGTTCTTC
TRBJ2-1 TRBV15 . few CATRPGSGSYNEQFF TGTGCCACCAGGCCGGGGAGCGGTTCCTACAATGAGCAGTTCTTC
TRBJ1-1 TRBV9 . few CASSVIENTEAFF TGTGCCAGCAGCGTTATAGAGAACACTGAAGCTTTCTTT
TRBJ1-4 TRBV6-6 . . CASSYSFKEKLFF TGTGCCAGCAGTTACTCGTTTAAAGAAAAACTGTTTTTT
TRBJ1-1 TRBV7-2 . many CASSLIGSTEAFF TGTGCCAGCAGCTTAATAGGGTCCACTGAAGCTTTCTTT
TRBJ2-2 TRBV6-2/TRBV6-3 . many CASSRRNTGELFF TGTGCCAGCAGTCGTAGGAACACCGGGGAGCTGTTTTTT
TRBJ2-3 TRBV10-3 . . CATAEGGKGDTQYF TGTGCCACGGCCGAAGGGGGGAAAGGGGATACGCAGTATTTT
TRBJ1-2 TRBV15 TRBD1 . CATSRDRTGGYGYTF TGTGCCACCAGCAGAGACCGGACAGGGGGCTATGGCTACACCTTC
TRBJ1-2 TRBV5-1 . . CASSLSHGDYGYTF TGCGCCAGCAGCTTATCCCATGGGGACTATGGCTACACCTTC
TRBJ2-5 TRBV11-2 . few CASSPGAWGVPREETQYF TGTGCCAGCAGCCCAGGGGCTTGGGGGGTCCCTCGGGAAGAGACCCAGTACTTC
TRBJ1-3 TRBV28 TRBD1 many CASSLGQIFGNTIYF TGTGCCAGCAGTTTGGGACAGATATTTGGAAACACCATATATTTT
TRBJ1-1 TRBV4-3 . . CASSQDGWNTEAFF TGCGCCAGCAGCCAAGATGGCTGGAACACTGAAGCTTTCTTT
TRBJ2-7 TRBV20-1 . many CTSGDNTYEQYF TGCACGTCCGGGGACAATACCTACGAGCAGTACTTC
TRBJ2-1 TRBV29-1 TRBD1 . CSASGQGSYNEQFF TGCAGCGCCTCCGGACAGGGATCCTACAATGAGCAGTTCTTC
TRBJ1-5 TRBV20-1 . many CSARAGGQPQHF TGCAGTGCTAGAGCGGGCGGTCAGCCCCAGCATTTT
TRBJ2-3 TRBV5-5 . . CASSWRDTQYF TGTGCCAGCAGCTGGAGAGATACGCAGTATTTT
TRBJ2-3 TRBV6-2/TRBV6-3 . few CASTAWGSTDTQYF TGTGCCAGCACCGCCTGGGGATCTACAGATACGCAGTATTTT
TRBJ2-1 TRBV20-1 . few CSAGHMDEQFF TGCAGTGCCGGACATATGGATGAGCAGTTCTTC
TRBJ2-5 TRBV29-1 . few CSGLGLKETQYF TGCAGCGGCCTGGGCCTAAAAGAGACCCAGTACTTC
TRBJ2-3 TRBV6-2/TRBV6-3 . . CASFPGGRTTDTQYF TGTGCCAGCTTCCCAGGGGGGAGGACCACAGATACGCAGTATTTT
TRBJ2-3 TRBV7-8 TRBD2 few CASRPLSGGSTDTQYF TGTGCCAGCAGACCGCTTAGCGGGGGAAGCACAGATACGCAGTATTTT
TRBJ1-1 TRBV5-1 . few CASSSGTLNTEAFF TGCGCCAGCAGCTCCGGGACACTCAACACTGAAGCTTTCTTT
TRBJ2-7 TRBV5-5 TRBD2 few CASSPWASGYEQYF TGTGCCAGCAGCCCCTGGGCTAGCGGCTACGAGCAGTACTTC
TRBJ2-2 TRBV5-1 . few CASSQIQTNTGELFF TGCGCCAGCAGCCAAATCCAGACGAACACCGGGGAGCTGTTTTTT
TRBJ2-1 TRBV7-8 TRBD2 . CASSLRFRLAVGFF TGTGCCAGCAGCTTAAGGTTCAGACTAGCGGTTGGGTTCTTC
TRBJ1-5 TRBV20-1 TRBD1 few CSAARQGGQPQHF TGCAGTGCTGCCAGACAGGGCGGTCAGCCCCAGCATTTT
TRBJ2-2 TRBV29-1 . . CSAVTGKVPGELFF TGCAGCGCCGTCACAGGGAAGGTTCCCGGGGAGCTGTTTTTT
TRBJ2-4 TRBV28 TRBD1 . CASSLTGQGTKNIQYF TGTGCCAGCAGTTTAACGGGACAGGGGACCAAAAACATTCAGTACTTC
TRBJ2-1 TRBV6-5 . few CASSYYRWTNNEQFF TGTGCCAGCAGTTACTATCGTTGGACAAACAATGAGCAGTTCTTC
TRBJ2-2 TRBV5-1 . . CASSLAFGGENTGELFF TGCGCCAGCAGCTTGGCCTTTGGCGGGGAAAACACCGGGGAGCTGTTTTTT
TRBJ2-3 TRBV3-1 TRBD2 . CASSRSGGKTDTQYF TGTGCCAGCAGCCGAAGCGGGGGGAAGACAGATACGCAGTATTTT
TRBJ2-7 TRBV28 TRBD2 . CASSILAGSYEQYF TGTGCCAGCAGTATCTTAGCGGGATCCTACGAGCAGTACTTC
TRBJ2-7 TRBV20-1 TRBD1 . CSARGTGGGYEQYF TGCAGTGCTAGGGGGACAGGGGGCGGCTACGAGCAGTACTTC
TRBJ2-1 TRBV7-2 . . CASSLQGPHEQFF TGTGCCAGCAGCTTACAGGGACCCCATGAGCAGTTCTTC
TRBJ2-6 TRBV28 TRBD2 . CASTTGGADGANVLTF TGTGCCAGCACCACGGGGGGGGCGGATGGGGCCAACGTCCTGACTTTC
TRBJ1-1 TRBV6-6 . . CASSPPSPSEAFF TGTGCCAGCAGTCCTCCTTCTCCCTCTGAAGCTTTCTTT
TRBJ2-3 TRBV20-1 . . CSAFRRDFRTDTQYF TGCAGTGCTTTCCGCCGGGACTTCCGCACAGATACGCAGTATTTT